This T cell receptor (beta chain) originates from a study of beta chain features in type 1 diabetes. Study-level information: Patient and healthy donor groups were alike in age, gender and cell yields. Study-wide points: Fewer junction insertions and more nucleotide deletions appeared in type 1 diabetes patients.

Without exception, sorted populations had purity beyond 95%. This clone was counted between two and nine times. Its antigen remains unidentified. V dropped 5 bases and J dropped 5 bases, with 12 bases sitting between them. Germline loops: CDR1 MNHNS, CDR2 SASEGT. This CDR3 has 13 residues. TCRB transcripts that were expressed got sequenced, as all of the isolated RNA had been reverse transcribed. Data came from immunoSEQ multiplex PCR; TCRdb stores just in-frame clones and leaves some out. The sample has 400,000 to 550,000 clones; about 10% are singletons. This sequence joins TRBV6-1 and TRBJ2-5, with a tentative D call TRBD1 (6 bases). Material for sequencing was naive CD4+ T cells from blood. This clonotype was obtained from a woman under 30 in good health. The CDR3 nucleotides are TGTGCCAGCAGTACACAGGGTATGGAGACCCAGTACTTC. Residues: CASSTQGMETQYF.